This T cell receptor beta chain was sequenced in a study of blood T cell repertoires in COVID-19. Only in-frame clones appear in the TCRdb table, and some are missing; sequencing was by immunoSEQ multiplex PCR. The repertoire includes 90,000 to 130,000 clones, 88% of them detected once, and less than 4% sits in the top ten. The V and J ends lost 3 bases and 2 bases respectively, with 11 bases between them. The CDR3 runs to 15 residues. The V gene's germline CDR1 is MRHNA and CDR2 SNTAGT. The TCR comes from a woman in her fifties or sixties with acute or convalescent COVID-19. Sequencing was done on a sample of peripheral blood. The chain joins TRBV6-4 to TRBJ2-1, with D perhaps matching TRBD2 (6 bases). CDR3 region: CASSEQVAAYNEQFF. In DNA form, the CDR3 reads TGTGCCAGCAGTGAGCAGGTAGCGGCCTACAATGAGCAGTTCTTC.